Below, 30 T cell receptor beta chains from the same sample are listed, as sequenced in a study of graft-versus-host responses after intestinal transplantation. Data came from immunoSEQ multiplex PCR; TCRdb stores just in-frame clones and leaves some out. Of about 97,000 clones listed, 80% to 95% are singletons. The starting material was PBMCs, obtained 450 to 480 days after intestinal transplant. These receptors all come from a human patient who received an intestinal transplant, so some T cells may come from the graft donor.

The J gene is TRBJ1-2, the V gene TRBV9; 7 bases align to TRBD1. Looked up from germline, CDR1 is SGDLS and CDR2 is YYNGEE. V lost 4 bases, J lost 2 bases, and 2 bases stayed unmatched. The CDR3 length is 13 residues. This chain's CDR3 is CASSRDSNYGYTF. CDR3 nucleotide sequence: TGTGCCAGCAGCCGGGACAGCAACTATGGCTACACCTTC.

CDR3 amino acids: CASSMGGLRETQYF. In nucleotides, the CDR3 is TGCGCCAGCAGCATGGGGGGCCTGAGGGAGACCCAGTACTTC. The rearrangement uses TRBV5-1 and TRBJ2-5; D could derive from TRBD1 or TRBD2 (6 bases each). V was trimmed by 4 bases and J by 5 bases, leaving 15 bases between them. This CDR3 is 14 amino acids long. CDR1 and CDR2 (germline): SGHRS, YFSETQ.

The CDR3 region is CASSPTGGNTEAFF. The CDR3 coding sequence is TGTGCCAGCAGCCCCACAGGGGGGAACACTGAAGCTTTCTTT. This rearrangement joins TRBV5-5 to TRBJ1-1, with 8 bases that match TRBD1. Per germline, CDR1 SGHKS and CDR2 YYEKEE (reference sequence). CDR3 size: 14 residues. J gave up 1 base and V 4 bases, and 3 bases lay outside the gene matches.

V is TRBV9 and J is TRBJ2-7, with D perhaps TRBD1 (5 bases). CDR3 length equals 15 residues. The V end lost 0 bases, the J end lost 4 bases, and 14 bases lay between the germline ends. Germline V gives CDR1 SGDLS, CDR2 YYNGEE. The CDR3 nucleotides read TGTGCCAGCAGCGTAGGAGACAGCAGATTTTACGAGCAGTACTTC. It translates to CASSVGDSRFYEQYF.

The gene calls are TRBV4-1 and TRBJ2-7; the match to TRBD1 covers 8 bases. This CDR3 is built from 15 residues. V lost 0 bases and J lost 7; bases outside the gene matches: 8. Germline CDR1 reads MGHRA; CDR2 reads YSYEKL. The CDR3 here is CASSQDGQGAREQYF. In nucleotides, the CDR3 is TGCGCCAGCAGCCAAGATGGTCAGGGGGCGCGGGAGCAGTACTTC.

On this clone: Distinct nucleotide sequences in the sample also encode this CDR3. The chain is built from TRBV25-1 and TRBJ1-1; D remains ambiguous. Germline V lookup: CDR1 MGHDK, CDR2 SYGVNS. The V end was cut by 1 base, the J end by 2 bases, with 8 bases between. This CDR3 is built from 14 residues. The CDR3, as DNA: TGTGCCAGCAGTGAATCTGGTCGAAACACTGAAGCTTTCTTT. Protein sequence: CASSESGRNTEAFF.

In regard to this clone: The junction shows a germline mismatch at one end, possibly a read error. V gene TRBV5-6 combines with J gene TRBJ2-3; weak D call: TRBD2 (6 bases). Germline lookup yields CDR1 SGHDT and CDR2 YYEEEE. CDR3 length: 15 residues. The CDR3 protein is CASSPGLTRTDTQYF. The CDR3 nucleotides read TGTGCCAGCAGCCCGGGACTCACCCGCACAGATACGCAGTACTTT. Based on the CDR3 plus reference TRBV5-6 and TRBJ2-3, the full variable domain is DAGVTQSPTHLIKTRGQQVTLRCSPKSGHDTVSWYQQALGQGPQFIFQYYEEEERQRGNFPDRFSGHQFPNYSSELNVNALLLGDSALYLCASSPGLTRTDTQYFGPGTRLTVL.

The V call is TRBV18, the J call TRBJ2-7; a possible D gene is TRBD1 (5 bases). V lost 0 bases and J 1 base, leaving 10 bases between the germline ends. Germline values: CDR1 KGHSH, CDR2 LQKENI. The CDR3 is made up of 15 amino acids. This CDR3 is CASSPPGPESYEQYF. The CDR3 DNA reads TGTGCCAGCTCACCACCGGGGCCAGAGTCCTACGAGCAGTACTTC. Full variable domain (rest looked up from reference TRBV18 and TRBJ2-7): NAGVMQNPRHLVRRRGQEARLRCSPMKGHSHVYWYRQLPEEGLKFMVYLQKENIIDESGMPKERFSAEFPKEGPSILRIQQVVRGDSAAYFCASSPPGPESYEQYFGPGTRLTVT.

The chain joins TRBV10-1 to TRBJ1-6, with no clear D. The germline V gene encodes CDR1 WNHNN and CDR2 SYGVQD (reference sequence). The CDR3 sequence is 16 residues long. V shed 0 bases and J shed 7 bases, with 13 bases lying between them. Written as DNA, the CDR3 is TGCGCCAGCAGTGAGTCCACGGCTGGGAAGAATTCACCCCTCCACTTT. Its translation is CASSESTAGKNSPLHF.

The chain recombines TRBV11-2 with TRBJ2-5, with D unresolved. V lost 2 bases and J 2 bases, leaving 6 bases between the germline ends. This CDR3 has 13 amino acids. Germline V gene lookup returns CDR1 SGHAT and CDR2 FQNNGV. The DNA for the CDR3 is TGTGCCAGCAGCTTAAAGTATCAAGAGACCCAGTACTTC. Translation gives CASSLKYQETQYF.

The V gene is TRBV7-2, the J gene TRBJ1-6; a possible D gene is TRBD1 (5 bases). Between the trimmed V and J ends, which lost 1 base and 8 bases, there was a span of 18 bases. The CDR3 consists of 17 residues. The germline gives CDR1 SGHTA, CDR2 FQGNSA. The CDR3 bases are TGTGCCAGCAGCTTAGTTCCGGGGGGATACGGGGATTCACCCCTCCACTTT. This codes for CASSLVPGGYGDSPLHF.

The chain recombines TRBV5-1 with TRBJ2-5; D not certain. The J call is in doubt because the DNA end fits TRBJ2-7 better. In germline, CDR1 is SGHRS, CDR2 YFSETQ. The CDR3 loop spans 13 amino acids. The DNA of the CDR3 is TGCGCCAGCAGCTTGGTGGGCAGCTACGAGCAGTACTTC. Translation gives CASSLVGSYEQYF.

This clone has only one observation. The J gene is TRBJ2-5, the V gene TRBV13; D might be TRBD1 (6 bases). Germline CDR1 PRHDT, CDR2 FYEKMQ (reference sequence). V was trimmed by 8 bases and J by 5 bases, leaving 21 bases between them. The CDR3 covers 15 residues. The CDR3 nucleotides are TGTGCCAGCCAAACAGGGCTTAATACCGGGGAGACCCAGTACTTC. Amino acids: CASQTGLNTGETQYF.

This clone has a handful of counts. V and J are TRBV2 and TRBJ1-2; 7 bases are shared with TRBD1. V shed 8 bases, J shed 4 bases, and the junction held 10 bases outside the gene matches. Germline CDR1 SNHLY, CDR2 FYNNEI. CDR3 size: 14 residues. CDR3 sequence: CASGLGQAFYGYTF. The CDR3 nucleotides read TGTGCCAGCGGGCTTGGACAGGCATTCTATGGCTACACCTTC.

This sequence joins TRBV6-1 and TRBJ1-3; TRBD1 might be the D (5 bases). Germline CDR1 and CDR2: MNHNS and SASEGT. The CDR3 covers 14 residues. The germline V and J ends were trimmed by 4 bases and 2 bases, with 9 bases remaining between them. The CDR3 coding sequence is TGTGCCAGCAGTGTACAGGAGGCTGGAAACACCATATATTTT. Protein sequence: CASSVQEAGNTIYF.

The V gene is TRBV7-8, the J gene TRBJ1-1, with D possibly matching TRBD1 (5 bases). V was clipped by 6 bases and J by 1 base, with 9 bases between them. Germline V gene lookup returns CDR1 SGHVS and CDR2 FQNEAQ. CDR3 length equals 13 residues. The DNA of the CDR3 is TGTGCCAGCAGACGGGGGGAGAACACTGAAGCTTTCTTT. This translates into CASRRGENTEAFF.

This chain connects TRBV5-4 to TRBJ1-6; 9 positions match TRBD1. This CDR3 is 19 amino acids long. Germline V gene data show CDR1 as SGHNT and CDR2 as YYREEE (reference sequence). Trimming removed 1 base from V and 7 bases from J; junction bases left unmatched: 15. CDR3 sequence: CASSLMLSPLGTGNSPLHF. CDR3 coding DNA: TGTGCCAGCAGCTTGATGCTGTCCCCCCTGGGGACAGGGAATTCACCCCTCCACTTT.

The chain carries TRBV19 and TRBJ1-5; 9 nucleotides agree with TRBD1. The trim removed 4 bases at V and 5 bases at J, leaving 6 bases unmatched. The CDR3 is 15 residues long. Germline values: CDR1 LNHDA, CDR2 SQIVND (reference sequence). DNA for the CDR3: TGTGCCAGTAGTAGGGACAGGGTTCTACATCAGCCCCAGCATTTT. It is translated as CASSRDRVLHQPQHF.

The rearrangement uses TRBV5-1 and TRBJ1-1; D is unclear. The CDR3 consists of 16 residues. Between the trimmed V and J ends, which lost 4 bases and 0 bases, there was a span of 16 bases. Germline V gives CDR1 SGHRS, CDR2 YFSETQ. The CDR3 sequence is CASSPRGVGVNTEAFF. DNA for the CDR3: TGCGCCAGCAGCCCCCGTGGGGTGGGTGTGAACACTGAAGCTTTCTTT.

V is TRBV5-1 and J is TRBJ2-5; a weak D match, TRBD1 (5 bases). The CDR3 has 16 residues. In germline, CDR1 is SGHRS, CDR2 YFSETQ. V dropped 0 bases and J dropped 1 base, with 13 bases sitting between them. This CDR3 reads CASSLGRGRPQETQYF. The CDR3 bases are TGCGCCAGCAGCTTGGGTAGGGGAAGGCCCCAAGAGACCCAGTACTTC. The whole variable domain, filled in from reference TRBV5-1 and TRBJ2-5, reads KAGVTQTPRYLIKTRGQQVTLSCSPISGHRSVSWYQQTPGQGLQFLFEYFSETQRNKGNFPGRFSGRQFSNSRSEMNVSTLELGDSALYLCASSLGRGRPQETQYFGPGTRLLVL.

The chain employs TRBV4-1 and TRBJ2-7; D may be TRBD2 (7 bases). Germline-derived CDR1 and CDR2 are MGHRA and YSYEKL. The CDR3 length is 14 residues. V lost 1 base and J 4 bases, leaving 11 bases between the germline ends. The CDR3 DNA reads TGCGCCAGCAGCCAAGGGGGGGGGCGGTACGAGCAGTACTTC. The encoded protein is CASSQGGGRYEQYF.

The chain employs TRBV6-5 and TRBJ2-4; D possibly corresponds to TRBD1 (5 bases). This CDR3 is built from 13 residues. Germline-derived CDR1 and CDR2 are MNHEY and SVGAGI. Trimming removed 5 bases from V and 7 bases from J, with 12 bases in between. Here the CDR3 reads CASSPGPSNIQYF. The CDR3 nucleotides are TGTGCCAGCAGTCCAGGGCCCTCCAACATTCAGTACTTC.

V usage is TRBV9 and J usage is TRBJ1-2, with D uncertain. V was trimmed by 2 bases and J by 6 bases, leaving 20 bases between them. The CDR3 loop spans 16 amino acids. Germline CDR1 reads SGDLS; CDR2 reads YYNGEE. The CDR3 spells CASSVTSGSSLNGYTF. CDR3 nucleotides: TGTGCCAGCAGCGTCACTTCTGGGTCTTCGCTTAATGGCTACACCTTC.

This clone has just one count. The chain joins TRBV15 to TRBJ2-3, with 12 bases fitting TRBD2. Germline CDR1 reads LNHNV; CDR2 reads YYDKDF (reference sequence). Unmatched junction bases numbered 8, after V lost 5 bases and J lost 2 bases. This CDR3 is built from 17 residues. The CDR3 sequence is CATSARRTSGATDTQYF. CDR3 DNA sequence: TGTGCCACCAGCGCGAGGCGGACTAGCGGGGCCACAGATACGCAGTATTTT.

This clone showed up just a few times. CDR3 region: CASSWQGTHEQYF. CDR3 nucleotide sequence: TGTGCCAGCAGCTGGCAGGGGACCCACGAGCAGTACTTC. The chain has TRBV5-5 and TRBJ2-7, with a possible D match to TRBD1 (6 bases). Between the trimmed V and J ends, which lost 3 bases and 5 bases, there was a span of 12 bases. Per germline, CDR1 SGHKS and CDR2 YYEKEE (reference sequence). The CDR3 length is 13 residues.

Here the CDR3 DNA reads TGTGCCAGCAGTCCGAGGGCAATAACTAACTATGGCTACACCTTC. Residues: CASSPRAITNYGYTF. The chain is built from TRBV27 and TRBJ1-2; D is ambiguous. The V end was cut by 5 bases, the J end by 0 bases, with 13 bases between. Germline assignment: CDR1 MNHEY and CDR2 SMNVEV (reference sequence). This CDR3 region has 15 residues.

In this sample, this clone turned up once. The V and J genes are TRBV6-5 and TRBJ1-1; D unresolved. The length of the CDR3 is 15 residues. Trimming left V 7 bases short and J 0 bases short, with 15 bases between. The germline V gene encodes CDR1 MNHEY and CDR2 SVGAGI. The CDR3 DNA is TGTGCCAGCACCTGGGGAGGCACCTTGAACACTGAAGCTTTCTTT. Its protein product is CASTWGGTLNTEAFF.

The chain is built from TRBV7-9 and TRBJ2-5, with 7 bases matching TRBD1. The closer fit of TRBJ2-7 to the DNA end suggests the J call may be wrong. The germline gives CDR1 SEHNR, CDR2 FQNEAQ (reference sequence). This CDR3 contains 14 residues. CDR3 sequence: CASSLDGTAYEQYF. Here the CDR3 DNA reads TGTGCCAGCAGCTTAGACGGGACAGCCTACGAGCAGTACTTC.

This chain links TRBV6-6 with TRBJ1-2, with no clear D. This CDR3 spans 14 amino acids. V was cut by 0 bases and J by 2 bases, with 7 bases left in between. Germline loops: CDR1 MNHNY, CDR2 SVGAGI (reference sequence). CDR3 protein: CASSYSSPNYGYTF. Written as DNA, the CDR3 is TGTGCCAGCAGTTACTCGTCTCCGAACTATGGCTACACCTTC.

The rearrangement joins TRBV7-3 to TRBJ2-1; D gene unclear. The CDR3 loop spans 15 amino acids. Germline values: CDR1 SGHTA, CDR2 FQGTGA. V was clipped by 1 base and J by 2 bases, with 9 bases between them. The CDR3 region has the DNA TGTGCCAGCAGCTTAAGTCATGGAGCCTACAATGAGCAGTTCTTC. The encoded protein is CASSLSHGAYNEQFF.